What follows describes a single T cell receptor (beta chain). This sample is part of a study of blood T cell repertoires in COVID-19. Overall study context: Samples representing acute and convalescent COVID-19 were sourced from the United States, Italy and Spain.

In the original workflow: From reference gene primer amplification, estimates of nucleated cell counts were derived. This table comes from immunoSEQ multiplex PCR, and its TCRdb copy is limited to in-frame clones, with some not included. D and trimming come from the DNA, and the V and J calls and clone size come from that table. The sample gives some 60,000 clones, roughly 86% of which show up once; 7.4% is in the top ten. The length of the CDR3 is 16 residues. The germline V and J ends were trimmed by 4 bases and 0 bases, with 15 bases remaining between them. CDR1 and CDR2 (germline): LNHDA, SQIVND (reference sequence).

The receptor was derived from a human donor with active COVID-19. The donor label of this sample is uncertain. Source material: peripheral blood. V usage is TRBV19 and J usage is TRBJ2-5, with a possible D match to TRBD2 (7 bases). CDR3 DNA sequence: TGTGCCAGTAGTAAGCGGGACAACCGGTACCAAGAGACCCAGTACTTC. Protein: CASSKRDNRYQETQYF.